This T cell receptor (beta chain) is from a study of cytomegalovirus exposure and HLA in healthy donors. Study-wide context: Earlier results showed some 120 million unique TCR beta sequences derived from some 180 million T cells.

This CDR3 spans 15 amino acids. The germline gives CDR1 MGHRA, CDR2 YSYEKL. Trimming took 0 bases from V and 4 from J, leaving 12 bases between them. On this clone itself: Its target is unknown.

PCR employed 60 Vbeta and 13 Jbeta primers. As handled by the study authors: Around 11 million shared chains were among roughly 81 million unique TCR beta chains counted in a later analysis. Assay used: immunoSEQ multiplex PCR; TCRdb lists only in-frame clones, some missing. That table is the source of V, J and clone size, and D and trimming were worked out from the DNA. The sample shows roughly 60,000 clones, 70% to 85% of them seen only once. The study's findings and limits: Per a prior analysis, the majority of TCR beta V segments were productive roughly 87% or roughly 30% of the time. In a later analysis, HLA-C alleles had the fewest associated TCRs, DRB1 alleles the most.

The sample consisted of PBMCs. The sequence was obtained from a woman in her thirties or forties in good health and CMV-seropositive. This chain links TRBV4-1 with TRBJ1-2; the D gene is possibly TRBD1 (5 bases). The CDR3 is CASSQDPGGSYGYTF. The CDR3 DNA is TGCGCCAGCAGCCAAGATCCCGGGGGTTCCTATGGCTACACCTTC.